This section outlines one TCR beta chain sequence together with its context. Sequencing was performed with immunoSEQ multiplex PCR; in TCRdb, only in-frame clones are kept and a portion is missing. The sample records 200,000 or so clones, 94% being singletons. The data stem from a study of T cell responses to AZD1222 COVID-19 vaccine. Per germline, CDR1 SNHLY and CDR2 FYNNEI. The CDR3 extends over 19 amino acids. Losses at the gene ends were 4 bases for V and 4 bases for J; bases not matched to a gene: 18. The rearrangement joins TRBV2 to TRBJ2-7; 11 bases map to TRBD2. The sequence was collected from an adult in good health. The source was peripheral blood, collected on day 0 of AZD1222 vaccination. The CDR3 sequence: CASSASGWASGRLAYEQYF. In nucleotides, the CDR3 is TGTGCCAGCAGTGCTTCGGGTTGGGCTAGCGGGAGGTTAGCGTACGAGCAGTACTTC.